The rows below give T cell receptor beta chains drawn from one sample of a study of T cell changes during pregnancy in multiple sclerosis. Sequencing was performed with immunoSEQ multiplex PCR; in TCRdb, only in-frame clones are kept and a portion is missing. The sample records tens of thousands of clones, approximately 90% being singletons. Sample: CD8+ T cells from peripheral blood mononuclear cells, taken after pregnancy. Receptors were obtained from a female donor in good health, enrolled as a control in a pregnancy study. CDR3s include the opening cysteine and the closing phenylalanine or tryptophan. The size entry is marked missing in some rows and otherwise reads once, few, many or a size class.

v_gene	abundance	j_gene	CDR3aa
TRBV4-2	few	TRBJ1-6	CASSQEGQVISSPLHF
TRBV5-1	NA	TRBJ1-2	CASSLRSANYGYTF
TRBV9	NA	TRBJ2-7	CASSPDRDYEQYF
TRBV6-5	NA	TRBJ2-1	CASSRTSGGYNEQFF
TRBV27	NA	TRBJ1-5	CASSFGTASNQPQHF
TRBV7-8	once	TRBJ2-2	CASSLSLLGTGLRGELFF
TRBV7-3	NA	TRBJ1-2	CASSTSGTGVYGYTF
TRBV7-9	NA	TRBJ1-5	CASSLGPQPQHF
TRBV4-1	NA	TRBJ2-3	CASSQESTRPTDTQYF
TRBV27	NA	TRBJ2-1	CASSLRDSSYNEQFF
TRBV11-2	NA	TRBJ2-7	CASSPRTGNYEQYF
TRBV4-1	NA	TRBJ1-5	CASSPDWFGNQPQHF
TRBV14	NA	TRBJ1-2	CASSPWDSDYGYTF
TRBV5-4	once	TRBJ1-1	CASSLRGAEAFF
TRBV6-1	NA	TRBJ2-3	CASRFRSDTQYF
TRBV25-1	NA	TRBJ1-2	CASSEYEGQGYGYTF
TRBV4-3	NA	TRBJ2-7	CASSQVAGTPSYEQYF
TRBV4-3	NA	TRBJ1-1	CASSQAQGGNTEAFF
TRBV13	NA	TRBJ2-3	CASSLWGGGASTDTQYF
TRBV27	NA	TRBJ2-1	CASSPKTSGGYNEQFF
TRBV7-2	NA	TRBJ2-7	CASSMGQGLGEQYF
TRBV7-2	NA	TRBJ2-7	CASSSGGLADYEQYF
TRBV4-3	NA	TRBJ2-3	CASSQDWGPAEQYF
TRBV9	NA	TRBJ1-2	CASSVDTGDYGYTF
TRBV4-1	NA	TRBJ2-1	CASSLGTRGDEQFF
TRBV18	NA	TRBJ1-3	CASSATSGAHTIYF
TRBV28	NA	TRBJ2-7	CASSLGLVYEQYF
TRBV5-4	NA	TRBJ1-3	CASSGVGEPSAGNTIYF
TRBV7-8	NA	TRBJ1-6	CASSLTGGDSPLHF
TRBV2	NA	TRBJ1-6	CASSAYRDNSPLHF
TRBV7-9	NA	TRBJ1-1	CASSTGQEAFF
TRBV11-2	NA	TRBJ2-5	CASSLSDTPAETQYF
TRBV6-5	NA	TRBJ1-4	CASSSSGPPLFF
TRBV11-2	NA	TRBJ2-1	CATHLGGEQFF
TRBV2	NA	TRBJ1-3	CASSVIEGNTIYF
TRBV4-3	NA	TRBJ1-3	CASSQDRARSGNTIYF
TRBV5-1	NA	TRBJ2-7	CASSFPSGAHEQYF
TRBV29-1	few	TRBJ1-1	CSVGGGSTEAFF
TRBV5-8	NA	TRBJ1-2	CASSQPNGQGYTF
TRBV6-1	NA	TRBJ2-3	CASSEASGGPVDTQYF
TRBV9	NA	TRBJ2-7	CASSVGNSYEQYF
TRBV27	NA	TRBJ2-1	CASSLAGGNYNEQFF